The 25 T cell receptor beta chains listed next were all sequenced from one sample in a study of vaccination and CD4 T cells after COVID-19. This sample's treatment: approximately 10-day PBMC culture with coronavirus spike peptide pools or control peptides (ViraFEST assay). CD4+ T cells that had been cultured provided DNA sequenced with the Oncomine TCR Beta short-read assay. TCRdb reprocessed the PCR reads with MiXCR, giving one entry per CDR3 protein. The table lists roughly 17,000 distinct CDR3 sequences, roughly 80% of them singletons, with more than 9% in the top ten. Their recognized antigens are unknown. Sequenced material: CD4+ T cells from blood, cultured in vitro, taken after SARS-CoV-2 vaccination. The receptors were sampled from a human donor who received a COVID-19 vaccine.

CDR3 amino acids: CSAGFQGGIAGNTIYF. The CDR3 bases are TGCAGTGCTGGCTTTCAAGGGGGCATCGCTGGAAACACCATATATTTT. The chain carries TRBV20-1 and TRBJ1-3, with 7 bases matching TRBD1. Germline V CDR1 and CDR2: DFQATT, SNEGSKA (reference sequence). V trimming: 5 bases; J trimming: 2 bases; junction bases outside the gene matches: 12. The CDR3 contains 16 residues.

The chain links TRBV20-1 to TRBJ1-2, with TRBD1 matching over 9 bases. J was trimmed by 3 bases and V by 5 bases; bases with no gene match: 7. From germline, CDR1 is DFQATT and CDR2 SNEGSKA (reference sequence). This CDR3 comprises 14 residues. This chain's CDR3 is CSASHRGQDYGYTF. CDR3 DNA sequence: TGCAGTGCTTCCCACAGGGGGCAGGACTATGGCTACACCTTC.

The rearrangement uses TRBV10-3 and TRBJ1-5; D is ambiguous. V was trimmed by 0 bases and J by 7 bases, leaving 10 bases between them. This CDR3 spans 14 amino acids. Germline V lookup: CDR1 ENHRY, CDR2 SYGVKD. The CDR3 here is CAISESPVLQPQHF. CDR3 nucleotide sequence: TGTGCCATCAGTGAGTCGCCAGTGCTGCAGCCCCAGCATTTT.

CDR3 bases: TGTGCCATCAGTGAGTCCCGGGGTCGGGAAGCCAAAAACATTCAGTACTTC. It is translated as CAISESRGREAKNIQYF. This chain uses TRBV10-3 with TRBJ2-4, with D perhaps matching TRBD2 (5 bases). V was shortened by 0 bases and J by 0 bases, with 12 bases between the two germline ends. The germline CDR1 and CDR2 sequences are ENHRY and SYGVKD. The CDR3 length is 17 residues.

The gene calls are TRBV20-1 and TRBJ2-4; 9 bases are shared with TRBD2. Per germline, CDR1 DFQATT and CDR2 SNEGSKA (reference sequence). With V trimmed by 1 base and J by 6 bases, 7 bases remained unmatched. The CDR3 consists of 15 residues. This chain's CDR3 is CSARGGLARRNIQYF. In DNA, the CDR3 is TGCAGTGCTAGAGGGGGACTAGCAAGGAGAAACATTCAGTACTTC.

The chain employs TRBV20-1 and TRBJ2-2; no clear D gene. The germline V gene has CDR1 DFQATT and CDR2 SNEGSKA (reference sequence). The CDR3 length is 13 residues. V was shortened by 3 bases and J by 7 bases, with 12 bases between the two germline ends. The CDR3 nucleotides read TGCAGTGCTAGGAGGCAGGTCGGCGGGGAGCTGTTTTTT. Protein sequence: CSARRQVGGELFF.

The chain combines TRBV5-6 with TRBJ2-5, with a weak D call TRBD2 (5 bases). CDR1 is SGHDT, CDR2 YYEEEE, per germline. The CDR3 has 14 residues. With 2 bases removed from V and 3 bases from J, the gap between germline ends came to 11 bases. The CDR3 reads CASSFQVGEETQYF. The CDR3, as DNA: TGTGCCAGCAGCTTTCAGGTCGGGGAAGAGACCCAGTACTTC.

This rearrangement joins TRBV4-1 to TRBJ1-1; possibly TRBD1 for D (6 bases). This CDR3 region has 12 residues. Germline CDR1 reads MGHRA; CDR2 reads YSYEKL. Trimming cost V 1 base and J 10 bases, with 10 bases left between them. DNA of the CDR3: TGCGCCAGCAGCCAAGTGGGGGCTGCAGCTTTCTTT. Its protein product is CASSQVGAAAFF.

The rearrangement links TRBV7-2 to TRBJ1-1; the D is unclear. CDR1 and CDR2 (germline): SGHTA, FQGNSA. The CDR3 has 13 residues. Trimming removed 2 bases at V and 5 bases at J, with 9 bases between. The CDR3 sequence is CASSLTTTTEAFF. The CDR3 bases are TGTGCCAGCAGCTTAACGACCACTACTGAAGCTTTCTTT.

In its sample, this clonotype is large. The chain employs TRBV6-1 and TRBJ2-7; 9 bases line up with TRBD1. CDR1 is MNHNS, CDR2 SASEGT, per germline. The CDR3 spans 14 residues. V shed 5 bases and J 6 bases; nucleotides not matched to a gene: 8. CDR3 in amino acids: CASSRPGQGTEQYF. The CDR3 bases are TGTGCCAGCAGTAGACCGGGACAGGGAACCGAGCAGTACTTC.

The rearrangement joins TRBV30 to TRBJ2-3, with TRBD1 as a possible D gene (6 bases). Trimming shortened V by 1 base and J by 0 bases, and 11 bases separated the two germline ends. The CDR3 sequence is 15 residues long. Germline loops: CDR1 GTSNPN, CDR2 SVGIG (reference sequence). DNA for the CDR3: TGTGCCTGGAGTGGGGTGGGGACAAGCACAGATACGCAGTATTTT. This encodes CAWSGVGTSTDTQYF.

This clonotype was recorded once. The V and J genes are TRBV10-3 and TRBJ2-7; D possibly matches TRBD1 or TRBD2 (6 bases each). The CDR3 spans 16 residues. The V end was cut by 5 bases, the J end by 6 bases, with 23 bases between. Germline CDR1 is ENHRY and CDR2 is SYGVKD. CDR3 sequence reads: CAISKGKGGVVSEQYF. CDR3 nucleotide sequence: TGTGCCATCAGTAAGGGGAAGGGGGGCGTAGTCTCCGAGCAGTACTTC.

This chain connects TRBV20-1 to TRBJ2-7; D gene uncertain. Between the trimmed V and J ends, which lost 0 bases and 0 bases, there was a span of 6 bases. From germline, CDR1 is DFQATT and CDR2 SNEGSKA (reference sequence). The CDR3 runs to 13 residues. Here the CDR3 DNA reads TGCAGTGCTAGAGAGACGGGCTCCTACGAGCAGTACTTC. This sequence encodes CSARETGSYEQYF.

This chain joins TRBV30 and TRBJ1-5, with D possibly matching TRBD1 (6 bases). V was cut by 0 bases and J by 2 bases, with 23 bases left in between. The CDR3 has 19 amino acids. Germline-derived CDR1 and CDR2 are GTSNPN and SVGIG (reference sequence). In DNA form, the CDR3 reads TGTGCCTGGAGTGTACGGGCAGGGGCCACCCGTCTTGGCAATCAGCCCCAGCATTTT. Its protein is CAWSVRAGATRLGNQPQHF.

J is TRBJ1-1 and V is TRBV27; tentative D call: TRBD1 (5 bases). The CDR3 runs 15 residues. Looked up from germline, CDR1 is MNHEY and CDR2 is SMNVEV (reference sequence). The V end was cut by 6 bases, the J end by 1 base, with 15 bases between. The CDR3 DNA sequence: TGTGCCAGCAGAAGCCTCCGGGGGAAGAACACTGAAGCTTTCTTT. Translated: CASRSLRGKNTEAFF.

V and J are TRBV20-1 and TRBJ1-1; D may be TRBD1 (5 bases). The CDR3 runs to 11 residues. Germline values: CDR1 DFQATT, CDR2 SNEGSKA (reference sequence). The V end lost 3 bases, the J end lost 7 bases, and 9 bases lay between the germline ends. The CDR3, as DNA: TGCAGTGCTAGTGGAGGGGTTGAAGCTTTCTTT. As protein: CSASGGVEAFF.

This chain uses TRBV11-2 with TRBJ2-7; TRBD2 agrees at 9 bases. The V segment lost 5 bases and the J segment 0 bases; nucleotides outside the gene matches: 20. This CDR3 is 20 amino acids long. The germline CDR1 and CDR2 sequences are SGHAT and FQNNGV. DNA for the CDR3: TGTGCCAGCAGCACCTGCGCCGGGCCTAGCGGGGCAAAGAGCTCCTACGAGCAGTACTTC. It encodes CASSTCAGPSGAKSSYEQYF.

This chain uses TRBV20-1 with TRBJ2-2; D is unresolved. In germline, CDR1 is DFQATT, CDR2 SNEGSKA (reference sequence). The CDR3 spans 15 residues. Between the trimmed V and J ends, which lost 0 bases and 8 bases, there was a span of 16 bases. CDR3 DNA: TGCAGTGCTAGAGATCCTCGGACCGCTGAGGGGGAGCTGTTTTTT. This codes for CSARDPRTAEGELFF.

J is TRBJ1-2 and V is TRBV5-1; D remains unclear. V shed 0 bases and J shed 0 bases, with 15 bases lying between them. From germline, CDR1 is SGHRS and CDR2 YFSETQ. The CDR3 runs to 17 residues. The CDR3 nucleotides read TGCGCCAGCAGCTTGGCGGGAGGGAGCGGAGCTAACTATGGCTACACCTTC. This sequence encodes CASSLAGGSGANYGYTF.

The rearrangement links TRBV19 to TRBJ2-4; TRBD2 matches at 9 bases. The germline gives CDR1 LNHDA, CDR2 SQIVND (reference sequence). The CDR3 is 15 amino acids. The V gene end was trimmed by 4 bases and the J gene end by 3 bases; junction bases not matched to a gene: 4. CDR3 nucleotide sequence: TGTGCCAGTAGTAGCGGGGGGGCAGGCAAAAACATTCAGTACTTC. This sequence encodes CASSSGGAGKNIQYF.

The chain joins TRBV10-3 to TRBJ2-7; weak D call: TRBD1 (6 bases). Trimming took off 10 bases at V and 3 bases at J, with 16 bases between the two ends. The CDR3 runs to 13 residues. Per the germline V gene, CDR1 is ENHRY and CDR2 is SYGVKD. CDR3 protein: CATGTFSGYEQYF. CDR3 DNA: TGTGCCACGGGGACATTTAGTGGCTACGAGCAGTACTTC.

This chain uses TRBV10-1 with TRBJ1-2, with a weak D call TRBD1 (6 bases). This CDR3 is 14 amino acids long. Germline CDR1 is WNHNN and CDR2 is SYGVQD (reference sequence). Trimming shortened V by 2 bases and J by 4 bases, and 11 bases separated the two germline ends. For the CDR3, the DNA is TGCGCCAGCAGTGAGCACCAGGGGCCCTATGGCTACACCTTC. This gives the protein CASSEHQGPYGYTF.

In its sample, this clonotype was seen once. This chain connects TRBV6-2 or TRBV6-3 to TRBJ2-1; 11 bases line up with TRBD1. Germline loops: CDR1 MNHEY, CDR2 SVGEGT. This CDR3 has 14 amino acids. V lost 4 bases, J lost 8 bases, and 4 bases stayed unmatched. Here the CDR3 reads CASSFRTGGYEQFF. The CDR3 DNA follows: TGTGCCAGCAGTTTCAGGACAGGGGGCTATGAGCAGTTCTTC.

The rearrangement joins TRBV24-1 to TRBJ2-1, with 9 bases that match TRBD2. The trim removed 4 bases at V and 8 bases at J, leaving 8 bases unmatched. The CDR3 is made up of 15 amino acids. The germline V gene has CDR1 KGHDR and CDR2 SFDVKD. The CDR3 sequence is CATSEQGLARDEQFF. The CDR3 coding sequence is TGTGCCACCAGTGAACAGGGACTAGCAAGGGATGAGCAGTTCTTC.

This clonotype was seen just once. This chain uses TRBV5-8 with TRBJ2-3; possible D gene TRBD1, 5 bases. Trimming took 5 bases from V and 4 from J, leaving 11 bases between them. This CDR3 has 13 residues. Germline V gene sequence: CDR1 SGHTS, CDR2 YDEGEE. The CDR3 DNA is TGTGCCAGCAGAACCCCAGGGCCAGATACGCAGTATTTT. It yields the protein CASRTPGPDTQYF.